The 13 T cell receptor beta chains below all came from one sample that was sequenced in a study of cytomegalovirus exposure and HLA in healthy donors. The PCR employed 60 Vbeta primers together with 13 Jbeta primers. Sequencing was performed with immunoSEQ multiplex PCR; in TCRdb, only in-frame clones are kept and a portion is missing. Here the sample spans tens of thousands of clones, about 80% being singletons. Input material: PBMCs. The receptors come from a man in his sixties in good health and CMV-seropositive.

The gene calls are TRBV27 and TRBJ2-7; D remains unclear. The CDR3 is 13 residues long. Between the trimmed V and J ends, which lost 3 bases and 3 bases, there was a span of 9 bases. Germline values: CDR1 MNHEY, CDR2 SMNVEV (reference sequence). CDR3 protein: CASSFSIGYEQYF. For the CDR3, the DNA is TGTGCCAGCAGTTTTTCGATCGGCTACGAGCAGTACTTC.

The CDR3 DNA sequence: TGTGCCAGCAGCAAAGACATACTCAATCAGCCCCAGCATTTT. Translation gives CASSKDILNQPQHF. J is TRBJ1-5 and V is TRBV11-2; D is ambiguous. The CDR3 runs 14 residues. The V end was cut by 5 bases, the J end by 3 bases, with 11 bases between. CDR1 and CDR2 (germline): SGHAT, FQNNGV.

This sequence joins TRBV7-6 and TRBJ2-1; D is ambiguous. CDR1 is SGHVS, CDR2 FNYEAQ, per germline. Trimming cost V 1 base and J 2 bases, with 12 bases left between them. This CDR3 contains 16 residues. As DNA, the CDR3 is TGTGCCAGCAGCTTAGGAGCGAGAAAACCCTACAATGAGCAGTTCTTC. Protein: CASSLGARKPYNEQFF.

The CDR3 DNA follows: TGCGCCAGCAGCCAAGATAAGGCGGGAGGAACCGAGCAGTACTTC. It translates to CASSQDKAGGTEQYF. The J gene is TRBJ2-7, the V gene TRBV4-1; 8 nucleotides agree with TRBD2. V was pared by 0 bases and J by 6 bases, with 7 bases of the junction left unmatched. This CDR3 has 15 amino acids. Germline CDR1 reads MGHRA; CDR2 reads YSYEKL.

The chain joins TRBV29-1 to TRBJ1-3; D may be TRBD1 (5 bases). Germline values: CDR1 SQVTM, CDR2 ANQGSEA. Between the trimmed V and J ends, which lost 2 bases and 4 bases, there was a span of 15 bases. This CDR3 spans 15 amino acids. The CDR3 nucleotides read TGCAGCGTTGAATTGTTGTTGAACAGGGGAAACACCATATATTTT. This codes for CSVELLLNRGNTIYF.

The rearrangement links TRBV7-2 to TRBJ2-3, with 8 bases identical to TRBD2. The V gene's germline CDR1 is SGHTA and CDR2 FQGNSA. The CDR3 covers 16 residues. J was trimmed by 2 bases and V by 3 bases; bases with no gene match: 7. The CDR3 DNA reads TGTGCCAGCAGCTTTATAGCGGGGTCCTTCACAGATACGCAGTATTTT. As protein: CASSFIAGSFTDTQYF.

V gene TRBV29-1 combines with J gene TRBJ2-7; 11 bases are a match to TRBD1. In germline, CDR1 is SQVTM, CDR2 ANQGSEA. This CDR3 contains 14 residues. V shed 4 bases, J shed 4 bases, and the junction held 6 bases outside the gene matches. In nucleotides, the CDR3 is TGCAGCGTTGCCATCGGGACAGGGGGATACGAGCAGTACTTC. This translates into CSVAIGTGGYEQYF.

This chain joins TRBV5-1 and TRBJ1-4, with D unclear. The germline CDR1 and CDR2 sequences are SGHRS and YFSETQ. V lost 0 bases, J lost 8 bases, and 23 bases lay in between. CDR3 size: 18 residues. The CDR3: CASSLAGNTGYVREKLFF. The DNA of the CDR3 is TGCGCCAGCAGCTTGGCCGGGAACACGGGGTACGTGAGGGAAAAACTGTTTTTT.

This chain links TRBV11-3 with TRBJ1-1; TRBD1 is a possible D gene (5 bases). The V and J ends lost 2 bases and 5 bases respectively, with 12 bases between them. The germline V gene has CDR1 SGHNT and CDR2 YENEEA. CDR3 length equals 14 residues. CDR3 loop: CASSLKGSRTEAFF. The CDR3 DNA reads as TGTGCCAGCAGCTTAAAGGGGTCCCGGACTGAAGCTTTCTTT.

The genes are TRBV6-1 and TRBJ2-3; perhaps TRBD2 as D (6 bases). This CDR3 contains 18 residues. Germline loops: CDR1 MNHNS, CDR2 SASEGT. Between the trimmed V and J ends, which lost 1 base and 2 bases, there was a span of 19 bases. The CDR3 coding sequence is TGTGCCAGCAGTGAAGTTAGTTTTGGTAGCGGATACACAGATACGCAGTATTTT. Amino acid sequence: CASSEVSFGSGYTDTQYF.

The gene calls are TRBV6-5 and TRBJ2-7; possible D gene TRBD1, 5 bases. The V and J ends lost 5 bases and 0 bases respectively, with 14 bases between them. The CDR3 runs to 15 residues. Germline V gives CDR1 MNHEY, CDR2 SVGAGI. The CDR3 region has the DNA TGTGCCAGCAGTCGTTACCCACAGGCCTCCTACGAGCAGTACTTC. Its protein is CASSRYPQASYEQYF.

CDR3 in amino acids: CASRRTSSNQPQHF. DNA of the CDR3: TGTGCCAGCAGACGGACAAGTAGCAATCAGCCCCAGCATTTT. This sequence joins TRBV6-5 and TRBJ1-5; D is possibly TRBD1 (5 bases). Deletions cut 6 bases from V and 0 bases from J, with 9 bases between. This CDR3 contains 14 residues. Germline-derived CDR1 and CDR2 are MNHEY and SVGAGI.

The chain employs TRBV27 and TRBJ2-7, with D possibly matching TRBD1 (6 bases). There are 15 residues in the CDR3. Germline CDR1 reads MNHEY; CDR2 reads SMNVEV (reference sequence). Trimming left V 6 bases short and J 0 bases short, with 15 bases between. CDR3: CASSSYRESSYEQYF. The CDR3 DNA reads as TGTGCCAGCAGCTCATACAGGGAATCCTCCTACGAGCAGTACTTC.